These 13 T cell receptor beta chains originate from one sample sequenced in a study of Graves' ophthalmopathy and Graves' hyperthyroidism. RNA served as the template for amplifying TCR beta CDR3 regions. First-round RT-PCR relied on HTBI primers, and a second-round multiplex PCR came next. One entry per CDR3 protein, called by TCRdb with MiXCR from the multiplex PCR reads. This table has about 740,000 distinct CDR3 sequences, 40% appearing once. The sample taken for sequencing was peripheral blood. These TCRs come from an adult man with Graves' ophthalmopathy.

The chain links TRBV6-6 to TRBJ1-1; D might be TRBD1 (5 bases). V lost 10 bases and J lost 0, with 15 bases in between. Germline-derived CDR1 and CDR2 are MNHNY and SVGAGI (reference sequence). CDR3 length equals 14 residues. The CDR3 reads CATGLGDLNTEAFF. The CDR3 coding sequence is TGTGCCACCGGATTAGGGGACTTGAACACTGAAGCTTTCTTT.

The V and J genes are TRBV29-1 and TRBJ1-3; tentatively, D is TRBD1 (5 bases). Germline CDR1 and CDR2: SQVTM and ANQGSEA. The CDR3 spans 14 residues. For the CDR3, the DNA is TGCAGTGCTACCGGGACGGCCTCTGGAAACACCATATATTTT. This codes for CSATGTASGNTIYF. The full variable domain, in which reference TRBV29-1 and TRBJ1-3 provide the parts outside the CDR3, is SAVISQKPSRDICQRGTSLTIQCQVDSQVTMMFWYRQQPGQSLTLIATANQGSEATYESGFVIDKFPISRPNLTFSTLTVSNMSPEDSSIYLCSATGTASGNTIYFGEGSWLTVV.

The J gene is TRBJ1-2, the V gene TRBV9, with TRBD1 matching over 7 bases. Germline V lookup: CDR1 SGDLS, CDR2 YYNGEE. CDR3 size: 13 residues. V was clipped by 5 bases and J by 3 bases; unmatched bases: 4. CDR3 residues: CASRQGNDYGYTF. In nucleotides, the CDR3 is TGTGCCAGCAGACAGGGGAACGACTATGGCTACACCTTC. The variable domain in full, with the rest retrieved from reference TRBV9 and TRBJ1-2, is DSGVTQTPKHLITATGQRVTLRCSPRSGDLSVYWYQQSLDQGLQFLIQYYNGEERAKGNILERFSAQQFPDLHSELNLSSLELGDSALYFCASRQGNDYGYTFGSGTRLTVV.

This clonotype was picked up a small number of times. The rearrangement joins TRBV15 to TRBJ1-1, with unresolved D. There are 17 residues in the CDR3. Deletions cut 0 bases from V and 4 bases from J, with 18 bases between. The germline CDR1 and CDR2 sequences are LNHNV and YYDKDF (reference sequence). In DNA form, the CDR3 reads TGTGCCACCAGCAGAGATTTAGGGCCGGGATCAGGCACTGAAGCTTTCTTT. Translation gives CATSRDLGPGSGTEAFF.

This clonotype was counted a few times. This sequence joins TRBV7-9 and TRBJ2-7; 9 nucleotides agree with TRBD2. J was trimmed by 2 bases and V by 4 bases; bases with no gene match: 21. The CDR3 is 20 residues long. Germline CDR1 is SEHNR and CDR2 is FQNEAQ (reference sequence). In nucleotides, the CDR3 is TGTGCCAGCAGCTCCTCCTTAGGACGGATTAGCGGGAGCACGGCCTACGAGCAGTACTTC. It translates to CASSSSLGRISGSTAYEQYF.

Only a few counts were recorded for this clonotype. V is TRBV5-1 and J is TRBJ2-5; D may match TRBD1 or TRBD2 (5 bases each). The CDR3 has 14 amino acids. From germline, CDR1 is SGHRS and CDR2 YFSETQ. The V end lost 0 bases, the J end lost 5 bases, and 11 bases lay between the germline ends. This CDR3 reads CASSLGDGMETQYF. In nucleotides, the CDR3 is TGCGCCAGCAGCTTGGGGGACGGGATGGAGACCCAGTACTTC.

There are a few counts of this clonotype. The chain couples TRBV19 to TRBJ2-2; 10 nucleotides match TRBD1. Germline CDR1 is LNHDA and CDR2 is SQIVND (reference sequence). This CDR3 is built from 16 residues. The V gene end was trimmed by 6 bases and the J gene end by 3 bases; junction bases not matched to a gene: 7. Here the CDR3 DNA reads TGTGCCAGTAGCCCGGGACAGGGGAGGTACACCGGGGAGCTGTTTTTT. Protein product: CASSPGQGRYTGELFF. Together with reference TRBV19 and TRBJ2-2, the CDR3 gives the full variable domain: DGGITQSPKYLFRKEGQNVTLSCEQNLNHDAMYWYRQDPGQGLRLIYYSQIVNDFQKGDIAEGYSVSREKKESFPLTVTSAQKNPTAFYLCASSPGQGRYTGELFFGEGSRLTVL.

The chain couples TRBV20-1 to TRBJ2-2; unclear D gene. V gave up 6 bases and J gave up 4 bases, with 15 bases separating them. Per germline, CDR1 DFQATT and CDR2 SNEGSKA (reference sequence). This CDR3 comprises 14 residues. The CDR3: CSATLHQTTGELFF. The CDR3 coding sequence is TGCAGTGCGACCCTTCACCAGACCACCGGGGAGCTGTTTTTT.

The chain recombines TRBV4-1 with TRBJ1-5, with 7 bases aligning to TRBD1. The germline gives CDR1 MGHRA, CDR2 YSYEKL. J gave up 2 bases and V 3 bases, and 4 bases lay outside the gene matches. This CDR3 contains 15 residues. CDR3 in DNA: TGCGCCAGCAGCCACTCTGGACAGGGCAATCAGCCCCAGCATTTT. It encodes CASSHSGQGNQPQHF.

The V call is TRBV12-3 or TRBV12-4, the J call TRBJ2-7; 10 positions match TRBD2. Trimming took 4 bases from V and 3 from J; bases not matched to a gene: 15. The CDR3 sequence is 18 residues long. The CDR3 DNA follows: TGTGCCAGCAGTTACAGGCTAGCGGGAGCCACAACCGTCTACGAGCAGTACTTC. The encoded protein is CASSYRLAGATTVYEQYF.

In regard to this clonotype: This may be a read error, as it is one base from a much larger clone. CDR3 DNA sequence: TGTGTCAGCAGCCTGACCCCAACAAACCCGGGGACTGAAGCTTTCTTT. Translated: CVSSLTPTNPGTEAFF. The V and J genes are TRBV7-9 and TRBJ1-1; no reliable D call. CDR3 length equals 16 residues. The germline CDR1 and CDR2 sequences are SEHNR and FQNEAQ (reference sequence).

Many counts were recorded for this clonotype. The chain links TRBV10-2 to TRBJ2-5, with D unresolved. From germline, CDR1 is WSHSY and CDR2 SAAADI. Trimming took off 6 bases at V and 1 base at J, with 15 bases between the two ends. The length of the CDR3 is 15 residues. The CDR3 spells CASSVGRPIQETQYF. CDR3 nucleotides: TGCGCCAGCAGCGTAGGGCGGCCAATCCAAGAGACCCAGTACTTC.

There are many counts of this clonotype. The chain combines TRBV15 with TRBJ2-7, with no clear D. Germline-derived CDR1 and CDR2 are LNHNV and YYDKDF (reference sequence). V lost 0 bases and J lost 5, with 11 bases in between. This CDR3 contains 14 residues. Here the CDR3 DNA reads TGTGCCACCAGCAGAGATCGTAGGTTCAACGAGCAGTACTTC. This sequence encodes CATSRDRRFNEQYF.